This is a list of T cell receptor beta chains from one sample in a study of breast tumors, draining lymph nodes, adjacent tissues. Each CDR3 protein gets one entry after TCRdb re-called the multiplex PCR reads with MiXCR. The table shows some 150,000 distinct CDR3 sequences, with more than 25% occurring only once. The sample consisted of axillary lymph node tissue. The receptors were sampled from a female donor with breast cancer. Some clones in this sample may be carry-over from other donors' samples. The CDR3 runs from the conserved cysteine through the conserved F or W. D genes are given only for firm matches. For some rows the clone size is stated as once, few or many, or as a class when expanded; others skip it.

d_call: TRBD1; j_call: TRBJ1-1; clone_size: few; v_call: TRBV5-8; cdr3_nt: TGTGCCAGCAGCTTGGGGGGACAGGGCGGCACTGAAGCTTTCTTT; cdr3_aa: CASSLGGQGGTEAFF
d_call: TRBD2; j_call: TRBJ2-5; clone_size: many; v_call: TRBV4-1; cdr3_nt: TGCGCCAGCAGCCAAGTAGCGGGAGTAGGAGAGACCCAGTACTTC; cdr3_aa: CASSQVAGVGETQYF
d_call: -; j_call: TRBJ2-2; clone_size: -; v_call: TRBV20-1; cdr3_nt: TGCAGTGCTAGAGAGGGAATCGCGTCGGCGTTTTTT; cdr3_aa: CSAREGIASAFF
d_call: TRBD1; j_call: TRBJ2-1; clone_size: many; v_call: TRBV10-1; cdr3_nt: TGCGCCAGCAGTAAGGACAGGACGACCGATGAGCAGTTCTTC; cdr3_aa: CASSKDRTTDEQFF
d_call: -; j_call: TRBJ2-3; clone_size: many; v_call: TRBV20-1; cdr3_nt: TGCAGTGCGGGCCGGACAGATACGCAGTATTTT; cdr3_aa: CSAGRTDTQYF
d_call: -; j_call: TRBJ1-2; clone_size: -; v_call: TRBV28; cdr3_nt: TGTGCCAGCAGCCCCTCGGGGAAGCATTTCTATGGCTACACCTTC; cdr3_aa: CASSPSGKHFYGYTF
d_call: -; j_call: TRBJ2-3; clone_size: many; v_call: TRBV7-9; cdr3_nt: TGTGCCAGCAGCTTAGTTTCTAGCCGGTCGGATACGCAGTATTTT; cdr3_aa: CASSLVSSRSDTQYF
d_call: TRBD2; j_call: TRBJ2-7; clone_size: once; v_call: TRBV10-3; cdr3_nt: TGTGCCATCAGTGGAGGACTAGGGCGCTACGAGCAGTACTTC; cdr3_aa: CAISGGLGRYEQYF
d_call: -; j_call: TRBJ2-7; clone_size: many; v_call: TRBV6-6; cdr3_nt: TGTGCCAGCAGTTCTGAAGGGCTACCTAAATCCTACGAGCAGTACTTC; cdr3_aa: CASSSEGLPKSYEQYF
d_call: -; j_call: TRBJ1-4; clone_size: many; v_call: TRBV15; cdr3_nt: TGTGCCACCAGCAAGCTAAGGGGGGCACCGGAAAATGAAAAACTGTTTTTT; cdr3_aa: CATSKLRGAPENEKLFF
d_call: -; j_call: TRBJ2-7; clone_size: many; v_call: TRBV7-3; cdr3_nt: TGTGCCAGCAGCTTATCCGCAGGGTCTTCCTACGAGCAGTACTTC; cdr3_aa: CASSLSAGSSYEQYF
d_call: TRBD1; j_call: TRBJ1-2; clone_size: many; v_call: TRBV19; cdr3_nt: TGTGCCAGTAGCTACGACAGGGAGGGCTATGGCTACACCTTC; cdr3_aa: CASSYDREGYGYTF
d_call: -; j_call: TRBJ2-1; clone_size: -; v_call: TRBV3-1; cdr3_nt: TGTGCCAGCAGCCAAGTGATGGATAGTGGGCAGTTCTTC; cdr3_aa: CASSQVMDSGQFF
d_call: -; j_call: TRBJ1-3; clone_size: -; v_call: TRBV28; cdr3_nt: TGTGCCAGCAGTTTTCAGGTTAGCCTTTCCTCTGGAAACACCATATATTTT; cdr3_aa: CASSFQVSLSSGNTIYF
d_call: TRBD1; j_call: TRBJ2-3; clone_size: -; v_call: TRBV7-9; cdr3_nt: TGTCCCAGCAGCCATTCCGGGACAGTCACAGATACGCGGTATTTT; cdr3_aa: CPSSHSGTVTDTRYF
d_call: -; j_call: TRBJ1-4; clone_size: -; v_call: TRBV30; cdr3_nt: TGTGCCTGGAGTGTAGAGGAAAAACTGTTTTTT; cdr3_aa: CAWSVEEKLFF
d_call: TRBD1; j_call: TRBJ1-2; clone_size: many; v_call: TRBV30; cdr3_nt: TGTGCCTGGGGGACAGGGAACTATGGCTACACCTTC; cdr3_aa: CAWGTGNYGYTF
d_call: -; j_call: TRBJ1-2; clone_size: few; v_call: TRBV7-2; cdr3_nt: TGTGCCAGCAGCTTTTACAGGGATCCTAACTATGGCTACCCCTTC; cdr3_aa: CASSFYRDPNYGYPF
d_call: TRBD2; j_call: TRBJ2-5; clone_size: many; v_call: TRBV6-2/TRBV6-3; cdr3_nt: TGTGCCAGCAGTACCCCGGGACTAGGGGCCAAGACCCAGTACTTC; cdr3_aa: CASSTPGLGAKTQYF
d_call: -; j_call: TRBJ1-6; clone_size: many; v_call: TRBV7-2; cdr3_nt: TGTGCCAGCAGCTTAACAAGCTCGGCACCCCTCCACTTT; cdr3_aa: CASSLTSSAPLHF
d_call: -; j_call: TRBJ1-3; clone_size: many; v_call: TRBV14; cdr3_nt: TGTGCCAGTAAAAATTTGACGGACTCTGGAAACACCATATATTTT; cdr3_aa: CASKNLTDSGNTIYF
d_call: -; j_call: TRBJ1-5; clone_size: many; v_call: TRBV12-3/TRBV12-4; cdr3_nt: TGTGCCAGCAGTTTACAGGGAGAGGAACAGCCCCAGCATTTT; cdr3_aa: CASSLQGEEQPQHF
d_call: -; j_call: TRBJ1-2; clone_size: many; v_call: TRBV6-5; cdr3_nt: TGTGCCAGCAGTTACTCGTTGGGCGGGGGTCTCTATGGCTACACCTTC; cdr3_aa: CASSYSLGGGLYGYTF
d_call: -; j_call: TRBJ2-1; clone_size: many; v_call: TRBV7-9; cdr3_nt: TGTGCCAGCAGCTTAGCCAACTTCGACAATGAGCAGTTCTTC; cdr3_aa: CASSLANFDNEQFF